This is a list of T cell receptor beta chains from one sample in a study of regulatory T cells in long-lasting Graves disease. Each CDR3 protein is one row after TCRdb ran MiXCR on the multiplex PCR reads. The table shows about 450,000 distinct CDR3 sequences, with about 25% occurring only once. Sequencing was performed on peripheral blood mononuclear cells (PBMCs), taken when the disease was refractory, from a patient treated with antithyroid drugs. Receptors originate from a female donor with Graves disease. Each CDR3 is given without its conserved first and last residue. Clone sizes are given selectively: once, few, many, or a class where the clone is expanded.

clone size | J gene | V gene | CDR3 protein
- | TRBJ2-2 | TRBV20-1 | SAPAGGNTGELF
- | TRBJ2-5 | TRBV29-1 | SLRTGAETQY
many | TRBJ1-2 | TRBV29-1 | SVAGVGTYYGYT
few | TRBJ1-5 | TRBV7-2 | ASSLRQGVQPQH
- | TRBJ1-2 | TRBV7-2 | ASSNDRGYGYT
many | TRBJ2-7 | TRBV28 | ASNPSGTGSYEQY
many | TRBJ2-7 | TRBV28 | ASRLGLAGMPAPEQY
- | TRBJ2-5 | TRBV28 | ASSLLGANDSGDEETQY
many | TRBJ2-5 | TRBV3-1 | ASSQGRQETQY
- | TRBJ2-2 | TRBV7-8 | ASSLKREGPGELF
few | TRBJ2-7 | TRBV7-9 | ASSPRRTRAYEQY
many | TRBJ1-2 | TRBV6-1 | ASSTLEGSYGYT
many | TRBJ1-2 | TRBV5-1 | ASSPPDGDGYT
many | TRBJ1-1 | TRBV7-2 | ASSFRGGVAF
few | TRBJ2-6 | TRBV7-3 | ASSLRGDGSGANVLT
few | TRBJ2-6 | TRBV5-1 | ASSLRDSGANVLT
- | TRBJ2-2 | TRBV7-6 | ASSSVGRSIGELF
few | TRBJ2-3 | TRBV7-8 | ASSPPGAASTDTQY
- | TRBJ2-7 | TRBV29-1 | SGGTGVSYEQY
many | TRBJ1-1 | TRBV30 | AWRRPGQGPEAF
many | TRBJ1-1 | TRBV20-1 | SAGAALNTEAF
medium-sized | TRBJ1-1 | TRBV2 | ASWGGTGNTEAF
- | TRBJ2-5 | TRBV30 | AWSVGLAGVPSETQY
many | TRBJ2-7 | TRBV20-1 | SAIDRGWEQY